Following are 27 T cell receptor beta chains from one sample sequenced in a study of T cell responses to AZD1222 COVID-19 vaccine. Only in-frame clones appear in the TCRdb table, and some are missing; sequencing was by immunoSEQ multiplex PCR. The sample gives roughly 130,000 clones, 88% of which show up once; about 19% is in the top ten. The sequenced sample was peripheral blood, obtained on day 0 of MenACWY control vaccination. Receptors were obtained from an adult in good health.

This chain uses TRBV19 with TRBJ2-3; D is ambiguous. CDR3 size: 11 residues. The germline gives CDR1 LNHDA, CDR2 SQIVND (reference sequence). With 5 bases removed from V and 4 bases from J, the gap between germline ends came to 4 bases. In nucleotides, the CDR3 is TGTGCCAGTAGTGAGGCAGATACGCAGTATTTT. Protein sequence: CASSEADTQYF.

This chain uses TRBV15 with TRBJ2-5; no clear D. Trimming cost V 0 bases and J 1 base, with 3 bases left between them. Germline-derived CDR1 and CDR2 are LNHNV and YYDKDF (reference sequence). CDR3 length: 13 amino acids. DNA for the CDR3: TGTGCCACCAGCAGAGAACGCCAAGAGACCCAGTACTTC. It translates to CATSRERQETQYF.

The J gene is TRBJ2-2, the V gene TRBV30; no definite D call. Germline loops: CDR1 GTSNPN, CDR2 SVGIG (reference sequence). Trimming shortened V by 2 bases and J by 3 bases, and 10 bases separated the two germline ends. CDR3 length: 14 amino acids. CDR3 region: CAWSPGGYTGELFF. The CDR3 DNA reads TGTGCCTGGAGTCCGGGTGGCTACACCGGGGAGCTGTTTTTT.

The rearrangement joins TRBV19 to TRBJ1-1, with TRBD1 identical over 7 bases. Germline CDR1 is LNHDA and CDR2 is SQIVND (reference sequence). The CDR3 spans 15 residues. The ends lost 5 bases at V and 4 bases at J; junction bases unmatched: 10. Written as DNA, the CDR3 is TGTGCCAGTAGTGATTATAGGGGGCGTAGCACTGAAGCTTTCTTT. This sequence encodes CASSDYRGRSTEAFF.

This chain connects TRBV18 to TRBJ1-1; 7 nucleotides line up with TRBD1. CDR1 and CDR2 from the germline V gene are KGHSH and LQKENI. This CDR3 region has 15 residues. The trim removed 6 bases at V and 4 bases at J, leaving 11 bases unmatched. The CDR3 spells CASSRDRTGGTEAFF. The CDR3 nucleotides are TGTGCCAGCTCCCGGGACAGAACCGGGGGCACTGAAGCTTTCTTT.

V usage is TRBV5-4 and J usage is TRBJ2-5; no firm D call. The CDR3 sequence is 13 residues long. Germline loops: CDR1 SGHNT, CDR2 YYREEE (reference sequence). Trimming left V 2 bases short and J 5 bases short, with 10 bases between. The CDR3 here is CASSFLGGETQYF. CDR3 coding DNA: TGTGCCAGCAGCTTTTTAGGTGGGGAGACCCAGTACTTC.

The chain carries TRBV6-5 and TRBJ2-1; the D call may be TRBD1 or TRBD2 (6 bases each). Germline lookup yields CDR1 MNHEY and CDR2 SVGAGI. The CDR3 loop spans 16 amino acids. The V end was cut by 2 bases, the J end by 2 bases, with 13 bases between. CDR3 protein: CASSYTGAFTYNEQFF. The CDR3 bases are TGTGCCAGCAGTTACACGGGGGCCTTTACCTACAATGAGCAGTTCTTC.

The chain is built from TRBV6-1 and TRBJ2-5; weak D call: TRBD2 (5 bases). The CDR3 covers 13 residues. The V gene lost 5 bases and the J gene lost 1 base, with 8 bases spanning the gap. Germline V gives CDR1 MNHNS, CDR2 SASEGT. In DNA, the CDR3 is TGTGCCAGCAGTCACGGAGGCCAAGAGACCCAGTACTTC. Encoded protein: CASSHGGQETQYF.

This rearrangement joins TRBV5-6 to TRBJ1-4, with D uncertain. The CDR3 has 14 residues. The V and J ends lost 1 base and 7 bases respectively, with 11 bases between them. Germline V gene data show CDR1 as SGHDT and CDR2 as YYEEEE. The CDR3 is CASSLWAFGEKLFF. CDR3 bases: TGTGCCAGCAGCTTGTGGGCTTTCGGTGAAAAACTGTTTTTT.

The V and J genes are TRBV5-1 and TRBJ1-3, with unresolved D. Germline V gene sequence: CDR1 SGHRS, CDR2 YFSETQ. V was cut by 0 bases and J by 1 base, with 5 bases left in between. This CDR3 region has 14 residues. In nucleotides, the CDR3 is TGCGCCAGCAGCTTGGGGGAGTCTGGAAACACCATATATTTT. Translated, it gives CASSLGESGNTIYF. The full variable domain, in which reference TRBV5-1 and TRBJ1-3 provide the parts outside the CDR3, is KAGVTQTPRYLIKTRGQQVTLSCSPISGHRSVSWYQQTPGQGLQFLFEYFSETQRNKGNFPGRFSGRQFSNSRSEMNVSTLELGDSALYLCASSLGESGNTIYFGEGSWLTVV.

This rearrangement joins TRBV11-1 to TRBJ2-3, with 10 bases identical to TRBD1. Trimming took 5 bases from V and 5 from J; bases not matched to a gene: 7. This CDR3 comprises 15 residues. Germline-derived CDR1 and CDR2 are SGHAT and FQDESV (reference sequence). The CDR3 sequence is CASSQGQGRGDTQYF. CDR3 sequence (DNA): TGTGCCAGCAGCCAGGGACAGGGGAGGGGAGATACGCAGTATTTT.

Only one count was recorded for this clone. V and J are TRBV4-1 and TRBJ1-2; no firm D call. Germline CDR1 reads MGHRA; CDR2 reads YSYEKL. Trimming pared 1 base from V and 4 bases from J, leaving 10 bases between. The CDR3 loop spans 14 amino acids. CDR3 sequence: CASSQGTFIYGYTF. CDR3 DNA: TGCGCCAGCAGCCAAGGAACGTTCATCTATGGCTACACCTTC.

J is TRBJ2-1 and V is TRBV4-2; 8 nucleotides line up with TRBD1. J was trimmed by 8 bases and V by 3 bases; bases with no gene match: 12. Germline V gene sequence: CDR1 LGHNA, CDR2 YNFKEQ. CDR3 length equals 16 residues. The DNA for the CDR3 is TGTGCCAGCAGCCATCCAACAGGGGGTTGGGTCGATGAGCAGTTCTTC. Its translation: CASSHPTGGWVDEQFF.

The rearrangement joins TRBV24-1 to TRBJ2-3; tentatively, D is TRBD2 (6 bases). CDR1 and CDR2 from the germline V gene are KGHDR and SFDVKD. V lost 4 bases and J lost 2, with 15 bases in between. The CDR3 extends over 16 amino acids. The CDR3 nucleotides are TGTGCCACCAGTGACCGAGCGGGTTGGGTCACAGATACGCAGTATTTT. This gives the protein CATSDRAGWVTDTQYF.

This clone was found once. V is TRBV5-4 and J is TRBJ2-7; TRBD2 agrees at 13 bases. V shed 1 base, J shed 2 bases, and the junction held 0 bases outside the gene matches. The CDR3 has 15 residues. CDR1 is SGHNT and CDR2 is YYREEE in the germline V gene (reference sequence). The CDR3 DNA sequence: TGTGCCAGCAGCTTGACTAGCGGGAGGGCCTACGAGCAGTACTTC. Its protein product is CASSLTSGRAYEQYF.

V gene TRBV7-6 combines with J gene TRBJ2-7, with 10 bases aligning to TRBD1. Germline V gene data show CDR1 as SGHVS and CDR2 as FNYEAQ. J was trimmed by 7 bases and V by 1 base; bases with no gene match: 7. The CDR3 has 15 amino acids. The CDR3 protein is CASSLGPGTGEEQYF. CDR3 DNA: TGTGCCAGCAGCTTAGGTCCCGGGACAGGGGAGGAGCAGTACTTC.

The chain has TRBV21-1 and TRBJ2-1; TRBD2 reflects the table's D call only, with no check against the DNA. TRBV21-1 is reported as a pseudogene. CDR3 length: 20 residues. In DNA, the CDR3 is TGTGCCAGCACACTTCAGGGGGCGTTAATAGGGACTAGCGGCCTCTATGAGCAGTTCTTC. This gives the protein CASTLQGALIGTSGLYEQFF.

This clone was seen only once. The chain carries TRBV5-5 and TRBJ2-3; maybe TRBD2 (6 bases). CDR1 SGHKS and CDR2 YYEKEE come from the germline V gene (reference sequence). Trimming stripped 4 bases from V and 4 bases from J, with 10 bases between. The CDR3 contains 13 residues. The CDR3 DNA reads TGTGCCAGCAGCAATGGAGGGCCAGATACGCAGTATTTT. It translates to CASSNGGPDTQYF.

V usage is TRBV27 and J usage is TRBJ1-2; TRBD1 agrees at 7 bases. Germline loops: CDR1 MNHEY, CDR2 SMNVEV (reference sequence). The ends lost 6 bases at V and 5 bases at J; junction bases unmatched: 15. CDR3 length: 16 amino acids. The CDR3 loop reads CASSKGATDPIYGYTF. The CDR3 DNA reads TGTGCCAGCAGCAAGGGGGCAACAGACCCAATTTATGGCTACACCTTC.

This clone showed up just once. At one of its ends the junction is not consistent with the germline gene, which may arise from a read error. Other DNA sequences within the sample encode an identical CDR3. V usage is TRBV6-5 and J usage is TRBJ2-3; 9 bases map to TRBD2. CDR1 is MNHEY and CDR2 is SVGAGI in the germline V gene. This CDR3 is built from 15 residues. In nucleotides, the CDR3 is TGTGCCAGCAGTTACTCGGGGACTAGCACCGATACGCAGTATTTT. Protein product: CASSYSGTSTDTQYF.

The V and J genes are TRBV9 and TRBJ2-7, with a possible D match to TRBD1 (6 bases). Germline-derived CDR1 and CDR2 are SGDLS and YYNGEE. This CDR3 region has 15 residues. V was clipped by 4 bases and J by 3 bases, with 17 bases between them. The CDR3 DNA reads TGTGCCAGCAGCAAACGGGACACCTCAATCTACGAGCAGTACTTC. It codes for CASSKRDTSIYEQYF.

This clone was recorded once. V is TRBV10-2 and J is TRBJ1-1; 7 nucleotides agree with TRBD1. This CDR3 spans 13 amino acids. V was clipped by 7 bases and J by 1 base; unmatched bases: 3. Germline V gives CDR1 WSHSY, CDR2 SAAADI. The CDR3 sequence is CASTRTGNTEAFF. The CDR3 DNA follows: TGCGCCAGCACCCGGACAGGGAACACTGAAGCTTTCTTT.

The chain uses TRBV6-5 and TRBJ2-3; 8 nucleotides align to TRBD2. The CDR3 is 15 residues long. J was trimmed by 3 bases and V by 8 bases; bases with no gene match: 10. CDR1 is MNHEY and CDR2 is SVGAGI in the germline V gene. CDR3 coding DNA: TGTGCCAGCTCCGAAATCCGGGAGGGGACAGATACGCAGTATTTT. The encoded protein is CASSEIREGTDTQYF.

The V gene is TRBV11-1, the J gene TRBJ2-1; 8 bases align to TRBD2. The V segment lost 1 base and the J segment 5 bases; nucleotides outside the gene matches: 4. The CDR3 spans 15 residues. Germline loops: CDR1 SGHAT, CDR2 FQDESV (reference sequence). CDR3 residues: CASSLGPGGHNEQFF. CDR3 nucleotide sequence: TGTGCCAGCAGCTTAGGTCCGGGAGGGCACAATGAGCAGTTCTTC.

The V gene is TRBV4-2, the J gene TRBJ1-4, with D tentatively TRBD1 (5 bases). Germline CDR1 LGHNA, CDR2 YNFKEQ. CDR3 size: 16 residues. Trimming left V 0 bases short and J 2 bases short, with 10 bases between. The DNA for the CDR3 is TGTGCCAGCAGCCAAGATTTTGAGGGGACTAATGAAAAACTGTTTTTT. Translated, it gives CASSQDFEGTNEKLFF.

The CDR3 region has the DNA TGTGCCAGCAGCCAAGAGCCGGGACCCTATGGCTACACCTTC. Translated, it gives CASSQEPGPYGYTF. The gene calls are TRBV4-2 and TRBJ1-2; D is possibly TRBD1 (5 bases). Germline-derived CDR1 and CDR2 are LGHNA and YNFKEQ. Between the trimmed V and J ends, which lost 0 bases and 4 bases, there was a span of 9 bases. The CDR3 has 14 residues.

This rearrangement joins TRBV7-9 to TRBJ2-2, with 9 bases identical to TRBD1. Germline-derived CDR1 and CDR2 are SEHNR and FQNEAQ (reference sequence). J was trimmed by 8 bases and V by 5 bases; bases with no gene match: 6. The CDR3 sequence is 14 residues long. The CDR3 protein is CASSGDRVGGELFF. The CDR3 DNA follows: TGTGCCAGCAGCGGGGACAGGGTAGGAGGGGAGCTGTTTTTT.